This entry is about one T cell receptor (beta chain). Its antigen is undetermined. PCR employed 60 Vbeta and 13 Jbeta primers. In the original analysis: An analysis performed later counted 81 million or so unique TCR beta chains (around 9.9 million of them shared). Clones were sequenced by immunoSEQ multiplex PCR, and TCRdb holds only the in-frame ones, with some missing. The D gene and trimming were derived from the DNA, and the V and J assignments and clone size from that table. The sample has roughly 150,000 clones, roughly 64% seen once. The sample originates from a study of cytomegalovirus exposure and HLA in healthy donors. This CDR3 comprises 18 residues. V lost 4 bases and J 5 bases, leaving 26 bases between the germline ends. Germline loops: CDR1 LNHDA, CDR2 SQIVND (reference sequence). Donors in the study were healthy people who gave bone marrow. Whereas donors were nominally healthy upon sampling, unrecorded immune exposures were probable.

General observations from the study: Listed as cytomegalovirus-associated were 150 or so TCR beta chains.

Material for sequencing was PBMCs. This TCR derives from a woman in her twenties or thirties in good health and CMV-seropositive. The chain recombines TRBV19 with TRBJ1-2, with a tentative D call TRBD1 (6 bases). CDR3 coding DNA: TGTGCCAGTAGTAAAATACCACAGGGAACTCACGAACGATATGGCTACACCTTC. This encodes CASSKIPQGTHERYGYTF.